These T cell receptor beta chains were read from a single sample in a study of OX40 agonist ivuxolimab in advanced cancers. Measured with immunoSEQ multiplex PCR; TCRdb has only the in-frame clones, and not every one. Among tens of thousands of clones, just under 90% were seen once, and the ten largest hold about a tenth. Sequencing was performed on CD4+ or CD8+ T cells sorted from blood, taken in a trial of the OX40 agonist ivuxolimab. These receptor sequences come from an adult with an advanced solid tumor such as melanoma, head and neck, liver or kidney cancer. The CDR3 runs from the conserved cysteine through the conserved F or W. A clone size is listed for some rows: how often the clone was seen (once, few, many), or a class if it is expanded.

j_call | clone_size | v_call | cdr3_aa
TRBJ1-1 | NA | TRBV7-9 | CATQGIPEAFF
TRBJ2-5 | NA | TRBV7-9 | CASSPGWGRGAGETQYF
TRBJ2-5 | NA | TRBV27 | CASSLFGEAQYF
TRBJ2-7 | NA | TRBV7-9 | CASSLGAYEQYF
TRBJ2-2 | NA | TRBV25-1 | CASQIFGMAGELFF
TRBJ2-1 | NA | TRBV28 | CASSFGYNEQFF
TRBJ1-1 | NA | TRBV7-9 | CASSILPGNTEAFF
TRBJ2-7 | NA | TRBV7-6 | CASSPDRDRAYEQYF
TRBJ2-7 | NA | TRBV7-9 | CASSFSPQTDHEQYF
TRBJ2-2 | NA | TRBV10-1 | CASSEGEAFLGGELFF
TRBJ2-7 | NA | TRBV5-1 | CASSLVVGERFSYEQYF
TRBJ2-1 | NA | TRBV10-3 | CAISDLSGGLLENLSPNEQFF
TRBJ2-7 | NA | TRBV4-2 | CASSQEGGAFIPYEQYF
TRBJ1-5 | NA | TRBV5-8 | CASRNVGRGPNQPQHF
TRBJ2-3 | NA | TRBV29-1 | CSASRGGSTDTQYF
TRBJ2-1 | NA | TRBV5-1 | CASSFSGNSYNEQFF
TRBJ1-5 | NA | TRBV4-1 | CASSQEDRVSNQPQHF
TRBJ1-5 | NA | TRBV7-2 | CASSGSGNQPQHF
TRBJ2-1 | NA | TRBV27 | CASSGQVYNEQFF
TRBJ2-3 | NA | TRBV4-2 | CASSQKRLASTDTQYF
TRBJ1-2 | NA | TRBV13 | CASSPGRDTPFYGYTF
TRBJ2-2 | NA | TRBV15 | CATSSRLEWTGELFF
TRBJ2-7 | NA | TRBV28 | CASSSDSYEQYF
TRBJ1-1 | NA | TRBV6-5 | CASSYSERAAFF
TRBJ2-7 | NA | TRBV4-1 | CASSHLTGKGSYEQYF
TRBJ1-5 | NA | TRBV9 | CASSVGQGADQPQHF
TRBJ1-2 | NA | TRBV27 | CASSLSRTDNYGYTF
TRBJ2-7 | NA | TRBV27 | CATRLAGDYEQYF
TRBJ2-3 | NA | TRBV6-5 | CASSLLSTDTQYF
TRBJ2-5 | once | TRBV5-4 | CASSPYGETQYF
TRBJ2-7 | NA | TRBV11-1 | CASSPGTLNGYEQYF
TRBJ2-2 | NA | TRBV28 | CASSLPTGELFF
TRBJ2-7 | NA | TRBV11-2 | CASSLVAGGQGEQYF
TRBJ2-7 | NA | TRBV5-4 | CASSLDQGKIYEQYF
TRBJ2-1 | NA | TRBV27 | CASSLQYNSYNEQFF
TRBJ1-2 | NA | TRBV7-3 | CASSPGTGGAYGYTF
TRBJ2-7 | NA | TRBV6-6 | CASSYGDGREQYF
TRBJ2-1 | NA | TRBV2 | CASNRLAGGHEQFF
TRBJ2-1 | NA | TRBV30 | CAWRLAGGYNEQFF
NA | NA | TRBV27 | CASSRQGFHEQYF
TRBJ2-7 | few | TRBV29-1 | CSVEDWLAGAAYEQYF
TRBJ2-3 | NA | TRBV19 | CASSTSRTDTQYF
TRBJ2-2 | NA | TRBV19 | CASSTAAAGSFGDTGELFF
TRBJ2-2 | NA | TRBV7-9 | CASSYQQGAVGELFF
TRBJ2-2 | NA | TRBV7-9 | CASSPTYDTGELFF
TRBJ2-7 | once | TRBV5-6 | CASSLTNLTGNEQYF
TRBJ1-6 | NA | TRBV27 | CASSSDREFSPLHF
TRBJ2-3 | NA | TRBV15 | CATSRNPSGGPSTDTQYF
TRBJ1-5 | NA | TRBV6-6 | CASSNPGEPQHF
TRBJ2-7 | NA | TRBV2 | CASIQTVRAYEQYF
TRBJ1-5 | once | TRBV4-1 | CASSQDPSSNQPQHF
TRBJ1-5 | NA | TRBV19 | CASSIASRGINQPQHF
TRBJ2-7 | NA | TRBV13 | CASSRRLAGAYEQYF
TRBJ1-1 | NA | TRBV16 | CASSHADRTEAFF
TRBJ1-5 | NA | TRBV7-8 | CASSREGDSNQPQHF
TRBJ1-2 | NA | TRBV6-5 | CASSRNRENGYTF
TRBJ1-1 | NA | TRBV2 | CATTRSMNTEAFF
TRBJ2-3 | NA | TRBV11-2 | CASSQGYRGPKDTQYF
TRBJ2-5 | NA | TRBV11-2 | CASSYTSGVRETQYF